This TCR beta chain was identified during a study of blood T cell repertoires in COVID-19. Study information: The United States, Italy and Spain supplied acute and convalescent COVID-19 samples. Sample material is recorded as cDNA or gDNA derived from T cells, B-cell-depleted T cells, or PBMCs.

As processed by the authors: From reference gene primer amplification, estimates of nucleated cell counts were derived. TCRdb keeps only in-frame clones here, not all; method: immunoSEQ multiplex PCR. The V and J calls and clone size were taken over from that table, and D and trimming were inferred from the DNA. The sample shows about 290,000 clones, just under 90% of them seen only once. Seattle's enrolled individuals joined amid active infection and were then monitored longitudinally. Germline CDR1 and CDR2: KGHSH and LQKENI. This CDR3 region has 12 residues. The ends were cut back, 2 bases at V and 6 bases at J, with 7 bases in the middle.

The sequenced sample consisted of peripheral blood. The receptor was isolated from a woman aged 25 to 39 with COVID-19, enrolled during active disease. V usage is TRBV18 and J usage is TRBJ2-5, with a weak D call TRBD1 (6 bases). CDR3 DNA: TGTGCCAGCTCACCAGGGGGCAAGACCCAGTACTTC. Translating gives CASSPGGKTQYF.